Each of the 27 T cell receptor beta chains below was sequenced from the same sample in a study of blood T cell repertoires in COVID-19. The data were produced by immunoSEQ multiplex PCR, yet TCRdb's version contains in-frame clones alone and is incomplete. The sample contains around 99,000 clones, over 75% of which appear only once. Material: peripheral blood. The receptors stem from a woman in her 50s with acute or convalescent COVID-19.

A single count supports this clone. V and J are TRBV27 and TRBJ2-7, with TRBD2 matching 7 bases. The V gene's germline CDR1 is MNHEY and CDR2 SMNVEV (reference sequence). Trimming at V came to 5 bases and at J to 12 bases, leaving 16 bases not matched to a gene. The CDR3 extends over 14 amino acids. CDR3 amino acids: CASSPPDWEGKRYF. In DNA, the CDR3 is TGTGCCAGCAGTCCTCCGGATTGGGAGGGAAAGAGGTACTTC.

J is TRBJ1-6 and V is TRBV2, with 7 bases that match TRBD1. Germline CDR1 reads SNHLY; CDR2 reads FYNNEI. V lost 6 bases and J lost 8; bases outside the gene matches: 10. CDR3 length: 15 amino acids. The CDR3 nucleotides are TGTGCCAGCAGATCCGACAGGGTGGGCGATTCACCCCTCCACTTT. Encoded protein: CASRSDRVGDSPLHF.

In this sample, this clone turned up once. Written as DNA, the CDR3 is TGTGCCAGCAGCCCCCAGGGGGCCACCGGGGAGCTGTTTTTT. It translates to CASSPQGATGELFF. The V call is TRBV7-3, the J call TRBJ2-2, with 8 bases matching TRBD1. Germline assignment: CDR1 SGHTA and CDR2 FQGTGA. The CDR3 extends over 14 amino acids. The trim removed 5 bases at V and 4 bases at J, leaving 3 bases unmatched.

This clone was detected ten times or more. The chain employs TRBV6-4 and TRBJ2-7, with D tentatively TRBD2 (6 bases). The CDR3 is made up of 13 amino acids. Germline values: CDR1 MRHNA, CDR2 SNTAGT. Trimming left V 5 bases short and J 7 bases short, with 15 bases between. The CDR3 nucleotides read TGTGCCAGCAGTCCCAGGGAGGCGGGTGAGCAGTACTTC. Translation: CASSPREAGEQYF.

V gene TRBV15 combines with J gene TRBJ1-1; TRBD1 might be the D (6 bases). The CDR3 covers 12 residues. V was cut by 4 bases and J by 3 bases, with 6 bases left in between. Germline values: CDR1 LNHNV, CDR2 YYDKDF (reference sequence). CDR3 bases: TGTGCCACCAGCAAGGGGGACACTGAAGCTTTCTTT. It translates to CATSKGDTEAFF.

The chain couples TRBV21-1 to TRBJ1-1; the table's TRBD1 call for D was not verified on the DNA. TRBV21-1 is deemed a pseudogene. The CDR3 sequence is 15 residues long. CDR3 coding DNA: TGTGCCAGCAGCATGCCCCACAGGGGGAACACTGAAGCTTTCTTT. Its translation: CASSMPHRGNTEAFF.

Written as DNA, the CDR3 is TGTGCCATCGCGAGGACTAGTGTCAATGGGGGTCTATCTACAGATACGCAGTATTTT. This encodes CAIARTSVNGGLSTDTQYF. This sequence joins TRBV10-3 and TRBJ2-3, with TRBD2 matching over 7 bases. Germline CDR1 and CDR2: ENHRY and SYGVKD. The V segment lost 8 bases and the J segment 3 bases; nucleotides outside the gene matches: 23. This CDR3 comprises 19 residues.

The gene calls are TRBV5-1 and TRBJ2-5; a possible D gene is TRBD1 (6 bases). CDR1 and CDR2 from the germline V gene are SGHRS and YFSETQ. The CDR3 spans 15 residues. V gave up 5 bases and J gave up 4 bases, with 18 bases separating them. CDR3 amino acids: CASRSGRGKGETQYF. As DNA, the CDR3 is TGCGCCAGCAGATCGGGCAGGGGTAAGGGAGAGACCCAGTACTTC.

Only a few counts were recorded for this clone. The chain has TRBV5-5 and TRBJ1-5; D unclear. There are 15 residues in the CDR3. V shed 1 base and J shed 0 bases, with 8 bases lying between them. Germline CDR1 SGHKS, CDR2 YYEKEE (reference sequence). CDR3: CASSLRGNSNQPQHF. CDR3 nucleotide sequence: TGTGCCAGCAGCTTGCGGGGAAATAGCAATCAGCCCCAGCATTTT.

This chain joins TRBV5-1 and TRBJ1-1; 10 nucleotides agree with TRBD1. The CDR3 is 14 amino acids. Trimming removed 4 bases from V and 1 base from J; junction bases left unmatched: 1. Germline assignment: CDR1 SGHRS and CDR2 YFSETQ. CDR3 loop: CASSGQGGNTEAFF. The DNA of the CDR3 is TGCGCCAGCAGCGGACAGGGGGGGAACACTGAAGCTTTCTTT.

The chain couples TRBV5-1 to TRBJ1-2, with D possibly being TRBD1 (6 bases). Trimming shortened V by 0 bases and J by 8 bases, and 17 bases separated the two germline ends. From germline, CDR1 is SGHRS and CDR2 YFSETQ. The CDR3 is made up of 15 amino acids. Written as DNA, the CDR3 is TGCGCCAGCAGCTTGGGCCCAGGGGACGGAGACGGCTACACCTTC. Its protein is CASSLGPGDGDGYTF.

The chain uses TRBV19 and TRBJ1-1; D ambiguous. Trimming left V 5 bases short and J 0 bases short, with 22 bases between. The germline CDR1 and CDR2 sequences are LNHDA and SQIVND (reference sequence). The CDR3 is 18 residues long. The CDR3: CASSPPVSRLTMNTEAFF. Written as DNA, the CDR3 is TGTGCCAGTAGTCCCCCCGTTTCGAGACTTACTATGAACACTGAAGCTTTCTTT.

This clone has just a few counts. CDR3 sequence (DNA): TGTGCCAGCAGTGAAGCTAGCGGGGGGCAAGAGACCCAGTACTTC. Its translation: CASSEASGGQETQYF. This chain uses TRBV6-1 with TRBJ2-5, with 10 bases lining up with TRBD2. The CDR3 spans 15 residues. CDR1 and CDR2 (germline): MNHNS, SASEGT. V shed 0 bases and J 2 bases; nucleotides not matched to a gene: 0.

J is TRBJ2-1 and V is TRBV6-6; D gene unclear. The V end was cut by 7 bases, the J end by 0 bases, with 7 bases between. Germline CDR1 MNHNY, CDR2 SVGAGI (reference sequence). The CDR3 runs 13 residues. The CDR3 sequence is CASTQNSYNEQFF. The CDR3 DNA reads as TGTGCCAGCACCCAAAACTCCTACAATGAGCAGTTCTTC.

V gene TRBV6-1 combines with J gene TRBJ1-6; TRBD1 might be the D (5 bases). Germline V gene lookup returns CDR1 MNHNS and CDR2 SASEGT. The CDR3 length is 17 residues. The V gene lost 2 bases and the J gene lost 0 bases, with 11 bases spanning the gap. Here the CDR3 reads CASSESRTRSYNSPLHF. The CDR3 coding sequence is TGTGCCAGCAGTGAATCAAGGACACGCTCCTATAATTCACCCCTCCACTTT.

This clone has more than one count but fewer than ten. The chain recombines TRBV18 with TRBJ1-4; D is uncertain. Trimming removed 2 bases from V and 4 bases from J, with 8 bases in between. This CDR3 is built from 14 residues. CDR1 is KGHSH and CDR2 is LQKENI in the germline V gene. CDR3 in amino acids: CASSPSASNEKLFF. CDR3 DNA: TGTGCCAGCTCACCATCCGCCAGTAATGAAAAACTGTTTTTT.

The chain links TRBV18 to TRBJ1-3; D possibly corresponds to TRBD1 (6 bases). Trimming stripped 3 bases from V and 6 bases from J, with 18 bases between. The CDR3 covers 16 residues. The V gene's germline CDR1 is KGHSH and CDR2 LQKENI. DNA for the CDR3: TGTGCCAGCTCACCCAGGGGAGACCCCTTGGAAAACACCATATATTTT. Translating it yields CASSPRGDPLENTIYF.

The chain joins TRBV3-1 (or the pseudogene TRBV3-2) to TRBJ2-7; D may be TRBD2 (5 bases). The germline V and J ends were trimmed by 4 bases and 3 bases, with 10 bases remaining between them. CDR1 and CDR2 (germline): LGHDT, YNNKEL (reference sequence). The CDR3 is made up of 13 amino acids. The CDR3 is CASSLLAGYEQYF. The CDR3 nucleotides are TGTGCCAGCAGCCTTCTTGCGGGCTACGAGCAGTACTTC.

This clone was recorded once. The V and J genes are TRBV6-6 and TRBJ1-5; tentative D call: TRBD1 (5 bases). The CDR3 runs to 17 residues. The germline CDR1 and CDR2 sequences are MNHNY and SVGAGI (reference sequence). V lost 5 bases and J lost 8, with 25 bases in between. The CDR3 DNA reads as TGTGCCAGCAGTCTCAGGAATTTCTGGGAGGGGAAGAAGCCCCAGCATTTT. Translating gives CASSLRNFWEGKKPQHF.

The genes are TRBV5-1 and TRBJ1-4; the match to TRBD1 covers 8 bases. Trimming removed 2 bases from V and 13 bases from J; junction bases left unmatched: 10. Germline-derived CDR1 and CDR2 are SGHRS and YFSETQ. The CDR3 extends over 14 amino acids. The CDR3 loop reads CASSLGQGGSLLFF. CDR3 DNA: TGCGCCAGCAGCTTAGGACAGGGTGGCAGTTTACTGTTTTTT. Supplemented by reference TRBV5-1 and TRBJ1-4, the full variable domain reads KAGVTQTPRYLIKTRGQQVTLSCSPISGHRSVSWYQQTPGQGLQFLFEYFSETQRNKGNFPGRFSGRQFSNSRSEMNVSTLELGDSALYLCASSLGQGGSLLFFGSGTQLSVL.

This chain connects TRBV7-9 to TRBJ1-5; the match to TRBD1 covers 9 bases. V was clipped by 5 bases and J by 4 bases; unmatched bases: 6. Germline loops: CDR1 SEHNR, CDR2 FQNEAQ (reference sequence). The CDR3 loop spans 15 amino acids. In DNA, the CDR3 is TGTGCCAGCAGCCCGGGACAGGGAATAAATCAGCCCCAGCATTTT. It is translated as CASSPGQGINQPQHF.

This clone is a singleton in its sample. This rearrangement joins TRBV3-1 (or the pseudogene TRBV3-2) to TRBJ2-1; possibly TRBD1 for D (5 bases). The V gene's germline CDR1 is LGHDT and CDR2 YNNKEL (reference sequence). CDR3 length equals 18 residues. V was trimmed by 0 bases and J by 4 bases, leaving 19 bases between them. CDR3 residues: CASSQDLTTEAGYNEQFF. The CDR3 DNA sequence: TGTGCCAGCAGCCAAGATCTAACGACAGAAGCAGGATACAATGAGCAGTTCTTC.

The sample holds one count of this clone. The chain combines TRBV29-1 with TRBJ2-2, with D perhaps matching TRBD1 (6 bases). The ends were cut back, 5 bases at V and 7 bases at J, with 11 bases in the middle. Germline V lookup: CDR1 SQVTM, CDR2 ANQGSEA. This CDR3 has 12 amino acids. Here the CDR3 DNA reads TGCAGCGTTTGGGGGCCGGACGGGGAGCTGTTTTTT. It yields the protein CSVWGPDGELFF.

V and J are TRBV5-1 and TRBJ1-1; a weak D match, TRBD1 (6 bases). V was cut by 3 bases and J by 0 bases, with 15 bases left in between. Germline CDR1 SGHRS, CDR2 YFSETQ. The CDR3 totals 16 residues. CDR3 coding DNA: TGCGCCAGCAGCTGGGAACCTACAGGGATGAACACTGAAGCTTTCTTT. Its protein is CASSWEPTGMNTEAFF.

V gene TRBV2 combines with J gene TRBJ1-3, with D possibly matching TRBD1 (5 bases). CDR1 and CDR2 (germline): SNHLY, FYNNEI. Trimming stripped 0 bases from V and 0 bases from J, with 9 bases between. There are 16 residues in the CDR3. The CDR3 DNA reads TGTGCCAGCAGTGAAGCGGGCAGGGCCTCTGGAAACACCATATATTTT. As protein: CASSEAGRASGNTIYF.

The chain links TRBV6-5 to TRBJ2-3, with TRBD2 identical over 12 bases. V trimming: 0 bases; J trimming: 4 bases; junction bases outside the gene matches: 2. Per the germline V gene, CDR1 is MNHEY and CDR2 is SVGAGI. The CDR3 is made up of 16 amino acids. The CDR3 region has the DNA TGTGCCAGCAGTTACTCGACTAGCGGGGGTTCAGATACGCAGTATTTT. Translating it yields CASSYSTSGGSDTQYF.

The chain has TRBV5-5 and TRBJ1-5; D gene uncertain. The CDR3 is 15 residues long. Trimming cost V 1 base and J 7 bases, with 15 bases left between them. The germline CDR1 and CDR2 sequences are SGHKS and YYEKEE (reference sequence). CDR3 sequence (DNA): TGTGCCAGCAGCTTGTGGGCAGGCGGGGAACAGCCCCAGCATTTT. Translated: CASSLWAGGEQPQHF.